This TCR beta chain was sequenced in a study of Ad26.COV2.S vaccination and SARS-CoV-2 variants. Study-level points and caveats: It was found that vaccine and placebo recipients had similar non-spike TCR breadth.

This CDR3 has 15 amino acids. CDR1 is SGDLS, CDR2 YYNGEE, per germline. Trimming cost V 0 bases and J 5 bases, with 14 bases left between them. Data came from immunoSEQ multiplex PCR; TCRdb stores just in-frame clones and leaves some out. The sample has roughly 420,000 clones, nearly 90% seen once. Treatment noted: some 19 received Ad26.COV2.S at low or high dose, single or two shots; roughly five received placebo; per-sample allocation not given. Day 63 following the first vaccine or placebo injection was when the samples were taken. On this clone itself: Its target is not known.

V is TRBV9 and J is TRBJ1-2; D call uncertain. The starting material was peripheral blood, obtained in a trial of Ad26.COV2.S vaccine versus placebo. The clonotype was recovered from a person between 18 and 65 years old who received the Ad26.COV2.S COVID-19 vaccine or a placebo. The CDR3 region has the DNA TGTGCCAGCAGCGTAGATGGATTCTATTCATATGGCTACACCTTC. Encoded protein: CASSVDGFYSYGYTF.